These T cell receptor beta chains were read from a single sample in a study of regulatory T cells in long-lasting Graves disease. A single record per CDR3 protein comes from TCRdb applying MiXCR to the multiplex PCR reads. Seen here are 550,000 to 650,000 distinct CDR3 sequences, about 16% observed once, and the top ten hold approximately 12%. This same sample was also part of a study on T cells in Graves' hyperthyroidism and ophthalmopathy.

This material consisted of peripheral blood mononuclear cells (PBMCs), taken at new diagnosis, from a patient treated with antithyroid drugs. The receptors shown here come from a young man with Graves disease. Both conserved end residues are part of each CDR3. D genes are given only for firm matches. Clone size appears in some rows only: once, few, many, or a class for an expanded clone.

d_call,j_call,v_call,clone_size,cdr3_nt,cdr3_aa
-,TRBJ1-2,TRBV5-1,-,TGCGCCAGCAGCCCCGGACAGAGGGCTTATGGCTACACCTTC,CASSPGQRAYGYTF
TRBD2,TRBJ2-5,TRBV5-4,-,TGTGCCAGCAGCTTACCTAGCGGGAGGGCGGGAGAGACCCAGTACTTC,CASSLPSGRAGETQYF
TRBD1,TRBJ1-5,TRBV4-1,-,TGCGCCAGCAGCCAAGATGACAGGGGTGGCAATCAGCCCCAGCATTTT,CASSQDDRGGNQPQHF
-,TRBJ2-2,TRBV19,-,TGTGCCAGTAGTATGCTCCGAGGCACCGGGGAGCTGTTTTTT,CASSMLRGTGELFF
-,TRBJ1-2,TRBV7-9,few,TGTGCCAGCAGCTTGAATTCGGTCATGGAGAGCTACACCTTC,CASSLNSVMESYTF
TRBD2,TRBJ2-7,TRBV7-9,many,TGTGCCAGCAGCTTAAAGGTTCTAGCGGGAGGCAAAACCTACGAGCAGTACTTC,CASSLKVLAGGKTYEQYF
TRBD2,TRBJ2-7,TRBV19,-,TGTGCCAGTAACTCCGGACTAGCGGGAGACGAGCAGTACTTC,CASNSGLAGDEQYF
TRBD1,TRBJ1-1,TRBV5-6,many,TGTGCCAGCAGCTTGGAGAGAGGGGGCTGGGGGCACACTGAAGCTTTCTTT,CASSLERGGWGHTEAFF
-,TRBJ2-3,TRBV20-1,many,TGCAGTGCTAGTGTCCAGGGGCCAACTAGCACAGATACGCAGTATTTT,CSASVQGPTSTDTQYF
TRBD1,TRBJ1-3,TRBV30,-,TGTGCCTGGCAGGGGGCCCCTGGAAACACCATATATTTT,CAWQGAPGNTIYF
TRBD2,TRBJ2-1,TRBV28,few,TGTGCCAGCAGCCCCGGGACTAGCGGGACTTATGAGCAGTTCTTC,CASSPGTSGTYEQFF
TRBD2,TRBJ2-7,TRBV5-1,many,TGCGCCAGCAGCTTGGGTAGCGGGGGATCCTACGAGCAGTACTTC,CASSLGSGGSYEQYF
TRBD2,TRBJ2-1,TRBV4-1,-,TGCGCCAGCAGCCATAGGGTGGCGGGAGGGCCCCATGAGCAGTTCTTC,CASSHRVAGGPHEQFF
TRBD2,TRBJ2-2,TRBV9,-,TGTGCCAGCAGCGTCTCGACGGGGTGGCTAGCGGGAGACTGGCTGAACACCGGGGAGCTGTTTTTT,CASSVSTGWLAGDWLNTGELFF
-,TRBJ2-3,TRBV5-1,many,TGCGCCAGCAGCTTGGGCGAGCGCCGCACAGATACGCAGTATTTT,CASSLGERRTDTQYF
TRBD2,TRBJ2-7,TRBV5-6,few,TGTGCCAGCAGCCGTCTAGCGGGAGGAGACTACGAGCAGTACTTC,CASSRLAGGDYEQYF
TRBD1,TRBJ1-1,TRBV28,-,TGTGCCAGCAGTTCTGGACAGGGTATAGGTGAAGCTTTCTTT,CASSSGQGIGEAFF
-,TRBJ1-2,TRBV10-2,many,TGCGCCAGCAACACTCTGGGGGCCGGCTACACCTTC,CASNTLGAGYTF